The 26 T cell receptor beta chains in this list originate from one sample, sequenced in a study of long-term antiretroviral therapy in people with HIV. This was the immunoSEQ v3.0 assay at survey level. TCRdb's table, derived via immunoSEQ multiplex PCR, lists solely in-frame clones and lacks some. The sample shows 24,000 or so clones, about 88% of them seen only once. The specimen comprised unsorted PBMCs, sampled 1.9 years after starting antiretroviral therapy. The receptors derive from a woman aged 25 to 39 with HIV.

The chain carries TRBV5-8 and TRBJ1-1, with 10 bases identical to TRBD1. This CDR3 is built from 16 residues. V was pared by 4 bases and J by 11 bases, with 17 bases of the junction left unmatched. Germline V gene data show CDR1 as SGHTS and CDR2 as YDEGEE. CDR3 nucleotide sequence: TGTGCCAGCAGCCCTGGACAGGGGGTTGGGACTTGGAAGGCTTTCTTT. As protein: CASSPGQGVGTWKAFF.

The chain uses TRBV7-9 and TRBJ2-7; no reliable D call. From germline, CDR1 is SEHNR and CDR2 FQNEAQ (reference sequence). CDR3 length: 14 amino acids. V lost 7 bases and J lost 0, with 13 bases in between. The CDR3 coding sequence is TGTGCCAGCACCCCTTTGAGCAGCTCCTACGAGCAGTACGTC. Protein sequence: CASTPLSSSYEQYV.

This chain joins TRBV5-4 and TRBJ2-1; 11 bases match TRBD2. Germline CDR1 reads SGHNT; CDR2 reads YYREEE (reference sequence). The CDR3 is made up of 16 amino acids. V dropped 0 bases and J dropped 7; count of bases not matched to a gene: 6. CDR3 protein: CASSLAYWTSGNEQFF. CDR3 DNA: TGTGCCAGCAGCTTGGCCTATTGGACTAGCGGGAATGAGCAGTTCTTC.

This clone has only one observation. The chain joins TRBV10-3 to TRBJ2-1; tentative D call: TRBD1 (6 bases). Germline V gene data show CDR1 as ENHRY and CDR2 as SYGVKD. This CDR3 region has 17 residues. V lost 6 bases, J lost 2 bases, and 20 bases lay in between. CDR3 nucleotide sequence: TGTGCCATCAGCCTCCTTTCCGGGACAACTACCTACAATGAGCAGTTCTTC. Protein product: CAISLLSGTTTYNEQFF.

The rearrangement links TRBV14 to TRBJ1-1; D perhaps matches TRBD1 (5 bases). CDR1 is SGHDN and CDR2 is FVKESK in the germline V gene. Trimming left V 3 bases short and J 1 base short, with 9 bases between. CDR3 size: 14 residues. CDR3 bases: TGTGCCAGCAGCCACCTAACAGGGAACACTGAAGCTTTCTTT. As protein: CASSHLTGNTEAFF.

This clone is a singleton in its sample. V and J are TRBV19 and TRBJ2-5; 9 bases line up with TRBD1. Germline trimming cut 6 bases from V and 4 bases from J; bases unmatched to any gene: 3. The CDR3 is made up of 13 amino acids. Germline V gene data show CDR1 as LNHDA and CDR2 as SQIVND (reference sequence). CDR3 in amino acids: CASRQDRGETQYF. Here the CDR3 DNA reads TGTGCCAGTAGACAGGACAGGGGAGAGACCCAGTACTTC.

The genes are TRBV2 and TRBJ1-1; 7 bases line up with TRBD1. There are 17 residues in the CDR3. The V gene end was trimmed by 4 bases and the J gene end by 4 bases; junction bases not matched to a gene: 15. Looked up from germline, CDR1 is SNHLY and CDR2 is FYNNEI. As DNA, the CDR3 is TGTGCCAGCAGTGTCGACAGGGAAAGGCCCACGGCCACTGAAGCTTTCTTT. Its protein product is CASSVDRERPTATEAFF.

The V call is TRBV7-9, the J call TRBJ1-3, with D hard to call. This CDR3 is built from 14 residues. CDR1 is SEHNR and CDR2 is FQNEAQ in the germline V gene (reference sequence). V was cut by 5 bases and J by 4 bases, with 12 bases left in between. Here the CDR3 reads CASSPRNWGNTIYF. The DNA of the CDR3 is TGTGCCAGCAGCCCCCGGAATTGGGGAAACACCATATATTTT.

The chain couples TRBV5-8 to TRBJ2-7; D ambiguous. The CDR3 runs 13 residues. V lost 4 bases, J lost 2 bases, and 10 bases lay in between. Germline V gene data show CDR1 as SGHTS and CDR2 as YDEGEE. The CDR3, as DNA: TGTGCCAGCAGCCATACACTAACCTACGAGCAGTACTTC. It encodes CASSHTLTYEQYF.

This clone was observed a few times. The chain uses TRBV7-3 and TRBJ2-1; D is possibly TRBD1 or TRBD2 (6 bases each). V was pared by 5 bases and J by 6 bases, with 20 bases between. The germline gives CDR1 SGHTA, CDR2 FQGTGA. This CDR3 comprises 16 residues. The CDR3 protein is CASSPIPTGAANEQFF. CDR3 sequence (DNA): TGTGCCAGCAGCCCAATCCCTACGGGGGCCGCCAATGAGCAGTTCTTC.

The sample holds a few counts of this clone. The genes are TRBV30 and TRBJ2-2; 10 bases align to TRBD1. CDR1 is GTSNPN and CDR2 is SVGIG in the germline V gene (reference sequence). With V trimmed by 2 bases and J by 4 bases, 4 bases remained unmatched. The length of the CDR3 is 15 residues. The CDR3 nucleotides read TGTGCCTGGAGTACCGGGACAGGGGCCACCGGGGAGCTGTTTTTT. Amino acids: CAWSTGTGATGELFF.

V and J are TRBV9 and TRBJ2-5; a possible D gene is TRBD1 (7 bases). The V gene's germline CDR1 is SGDLS and CDR2 YYNGEE. This CDR3 has 14 residues. Trimming left V 0 bases short and J 7 bases short, with 13 bases between. The CDR3 DNA reads TGTGCCAGCAGCGTAGGCGAGCAGGGGGGGACCCAGTACTTC. Translation: CASSVGEQGGTQYF.

The chain recombines TRBV4-1 with TRBJ2-3; D possibly matches TRBD1 or TRBD2 (6 bases each). CDR3 length: 16 amino acids. Trimming stripped 3 bases from V and 2 bases from J, with 15 bases between. Germline V CDR1 and CDR2: MGHRA, YSYEKL. CDR3 protein: CASSQSRGVSTDTQYF. DNA of the CDR3: TGCGCCAGCAGCCAGTCTAGGGGGGTGTCCACAGATACGCAGTATTTT.

V is TRBV18 and J is TRBJ1-6; 9 positions agree with TRBD1. CDR3 size: 15 residues. Germline assignment: CDR1 KGHSH and CDR2 LQKENI. J gave up 10 bases and V 3 bases, and 7 bases lay outside the gene matches. CDR3 amino acids: CASSPQQGAESPLHF. CDR3 nucleotides: TGTGCCAGCTCACCCCAACAGGGGGCGGAATCACCCCTCCACTTT.

The chain employs TRBV13 and TRBJ1-1, with no clear D. Germline assignment: CDR1 PRHDT and CDR2 FYEKMQ (reference sequence). This CDR3 spans 13 amino acids. Trimming pared 5 bases from V and 0 bases from J, leaving 7 bases between. CDR3 loop: CASSPTVNTEAFF. CDR3 sequence (DNA): TGTGCCAGCAGCCCTACAGTGAACACTGAAGCTTTCTTT.

The rearrangement uses TRBV11-2 and TRBJ1-3; D unresolved. V shed 6 bases and J shed 0 bases, with 6 bases lying between them. The CDR3 is 13 residues long. Germline CDR1 SGHAT, CDR2 FQNNGV. The CDR3 protein is CASRTVSGNTIYF. The CDR3 region has the DNA TGTGCCAGCAGAACAGTCTCTGGAAACACCATATATTTT.

With regard to this clone: The junction does not match germline at one end; this may be a read error. The chain carries TRBV28 and TRBJ1-2; D gene unclear. The CDR3 length is 11 residues. Germline V gene sequence: CDR1 MDHEN, CDR2 SYDVKM. This CDR3 reads CASSLSGRPEF. As DNA, the CDR3 is TGTGCCAGCAGTTTATCCGGCCGCCCCGAATTC.

This clone was observed a few times. The V gene is TRBV5-4, the J gene TRBJ1-2, with 8 bases lining up with TRBD1. V trimming: 4 bases; J trimming: 3 bases; junction bases outside the gene matches: 5. Germline values: CDR1 SGHNT, CDR2 YYREEE (reference sequence). This CDR3 contains 14 residues. The CDR3 is CASSVGTGDYGYTF. The CDR3 DNA reads TGTGCCAGCAGCGTGGGGACAGGTGACTATGGCTACACCTTC.

The chain recombines TRBV7-2 with TRBJ2-5, with no clear D. Per germline, CDR1 SGHTA and CDR2 FQGNSA. The CDR3 is 12 residues long. V was pared by 2 bases and J by 5 bases, with 6 bases between. CDR3 loop: CASSLSTETQYF. CDR3 in DNA: TGTGCCAGCAGCTTATCGACCGAGACCCAGTACTTC. Combining the CDR3 with reference TRBV7-2 and TRBJ2-5 gives the whole variable domain GAGVSQSPSNKVTEKGKDVELRCDPISGHTALYWYRQSLGQGLEFLIYFQGNSAPDKSGLPSDRFSAERTGGSVSTLTIQRTQQEDSAVYLCASSLSTETQYFGPGTRLLVL.

This CDR3 is CAWSINRYNEQFF. CDR3 nucleotide sequence: TGTGCCTGGAGCATCAACAGATACAATGAGCAGTTCTTC. This chain links TRBV30 with TRBJ2-1; D unclear. Germline V gene sequence: CDR1 GTSNPN, CDR2 SVGIG (reference sequence). V was pared by 3 bases and J by 4 bases, with 10 bases between. This CDR3 contains 13 residues.

The J gene is TRBJ1-5, the V gene TRBV28; D gene unclear. The CDR3 is made up of 11 amino acids. V was pared by 2 bases and J by 8 bases, with 4 bases between. CDR1 MDHEN and CDR2 SYDVKM come from the germline V gene. The CDR3 bases are TGTGCCAGCAGTTTACTTGAGCCCCAGCATTTT. Translation: CASSLLEPQHF.

This chain uses TRBV6-1 with TRBJ1-5; D uncertain. Trimming stripped 5 bases from V and 1 base from J, with 9 bases between. CDR3 length: 14 amino acids. Germline V gene lookup returns CDR1 MNHNS and CDR2 SASEGT. The CDR3 bases are TGTGCCAGCAGTCCTCGTGGGAGCAATCAGCCCCAGCATTTT. The encoded protein is CASSPRGSNQPQHF.

The V and J genes are TRBV6-5 and TRBJ1-3; TRBD1 agrees at 10 bases. CDR1 and CDR2 from the germline V gene are MNHEY and SVGAGI. V lost 5 bases to trimming and J lost 2 bases; unmatched junction nucleotides: 3. CDR3 length: 15 amino acids. DNA of the CDR3: TGTGCCAGCAGTATAGGGACAGGGGCTGGAAACACCATATATTTT. Translating it yields CASSIGTGAGNTIYF.

The genes are TRBV29-1 and TRBJ2-5; 7 nucleotides match TRBD2. The CDR3 length is 14 residues. Germline assignment: CDR1 SQVTM and CDR2 ANQGSEA. Trimming removed 6 bases from V and 1 base from J; junction bases left unmatched: 8. CDR3 region: CSVGRSGAQETQYF. In DNA, the CDR3 is TGCAGCGTAGGGAGAAGCGGGGCCCAAGAGACCCAGTACTTC.

J is TRBJ1-2 and V is TRBV6-1; 9 nucleotides line up with TRBD1. CDR3 length equals 14 residues. The germline V gene encodes CDR1 MNHNS and CDR2 SASEGT. With 6 bases clipped from V and 6 bases from J, the junction kept 8 bases outside the gene matches. CDR3 nucleotides: TGTGCCAGCAGCACAGGGGGCGCCCCCCATGGCTACACCTTC. Its protein is CASSTGGAPHGYTF.

J is TRBJ2-2 and V is TRBV5-1; 10 nucleotides match TRBD1. The CDR3 length is 19 residues. The ends lost 4 bases at V and 1 base at J; junction bases unmatched: 13. The germline CDR1 and CDR2 sequences are SGHRS and YFSETQ. CDR3 region: CASSLSSGTGVMNTGELFF. The CDR3 DNA sequence: TGCGCCAGCAGCCTCTCCTCCGGGACAGGGGTAATGAACACCGGGGAGCTGTTTTTT.